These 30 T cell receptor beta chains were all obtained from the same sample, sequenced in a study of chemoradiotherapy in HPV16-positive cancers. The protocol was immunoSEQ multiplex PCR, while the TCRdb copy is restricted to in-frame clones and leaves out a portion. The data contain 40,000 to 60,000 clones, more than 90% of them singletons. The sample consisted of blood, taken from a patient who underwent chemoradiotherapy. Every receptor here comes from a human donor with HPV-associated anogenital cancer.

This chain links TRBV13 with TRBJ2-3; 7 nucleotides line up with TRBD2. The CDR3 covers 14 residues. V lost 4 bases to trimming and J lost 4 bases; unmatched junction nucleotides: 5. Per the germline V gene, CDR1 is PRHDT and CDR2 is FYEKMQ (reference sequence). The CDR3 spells CASSSTGGSDTQYF. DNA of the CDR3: TGTGCCAGCAGCTCCACGGGGGGATCAGATACGCAGTATTTT. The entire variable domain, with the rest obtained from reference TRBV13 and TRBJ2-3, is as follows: AAGVIQSPRHLIKEKRETATLKCYPIPRHDTVYWYQQGPGQDPQFLISFYEKMQSDKGSIPDRFSAQQFSDYHSELNMSSLELGDSALYFCASSSTGGSDTQYFGPGTRLTVL.

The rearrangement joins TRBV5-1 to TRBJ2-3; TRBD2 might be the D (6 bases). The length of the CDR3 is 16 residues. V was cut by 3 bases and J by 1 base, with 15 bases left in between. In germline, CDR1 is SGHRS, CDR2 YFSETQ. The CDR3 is CASSSRLEGRTDTQYF. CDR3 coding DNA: TGCGCCAGCAGCTCTCGACTAGAGGGTCGCACAGATACGCAGTATTTT.

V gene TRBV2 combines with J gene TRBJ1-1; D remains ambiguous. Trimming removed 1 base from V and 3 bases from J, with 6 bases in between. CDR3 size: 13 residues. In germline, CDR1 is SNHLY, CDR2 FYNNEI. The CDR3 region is CASSEEKYTEAFF. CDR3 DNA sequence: TGTGCCAGCAGTGAAGAGAAGTACACTGAAGCTTTCTTT.

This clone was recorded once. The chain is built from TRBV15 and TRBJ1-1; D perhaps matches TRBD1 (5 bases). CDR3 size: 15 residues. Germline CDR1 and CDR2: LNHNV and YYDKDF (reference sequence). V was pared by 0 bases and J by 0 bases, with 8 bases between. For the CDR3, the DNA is TGTGCCACCAGCAGAGAAGAGACAGTGAACACTGAAGCTTTCTTT. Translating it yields CATSREETVNTEAFF.

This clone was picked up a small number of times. The chain's CDR3 is CASSITGTGANSYEQYF. The CDR3 nucleotides are TGCGCCAGCAGCATAACCGGGACAGGGGCGAACTCCTACGAGCAGTACTTC. V gene TRBV5-1 combines with J gene TRBJ2-7, with 10 positions matching TRBD1. The CDR3 length is 17 residues. Per germline, CDR1 SGHRS and CDR2 YFSETQ. J lost 0 bases, V lost 4 bases, and 10 bases had no gene match.

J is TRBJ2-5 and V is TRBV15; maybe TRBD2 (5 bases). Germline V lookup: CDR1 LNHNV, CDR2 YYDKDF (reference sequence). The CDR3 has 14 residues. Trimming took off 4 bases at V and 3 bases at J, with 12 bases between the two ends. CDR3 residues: CATSKSLAEETQYF. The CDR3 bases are TGTGCCACCAGCAAATCTCTAGCTGAAGAGACCCAGTACTTC.

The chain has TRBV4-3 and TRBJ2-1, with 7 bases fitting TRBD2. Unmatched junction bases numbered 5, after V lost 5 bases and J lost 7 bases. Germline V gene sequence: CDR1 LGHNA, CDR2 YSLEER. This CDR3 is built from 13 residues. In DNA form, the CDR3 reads TGCGCCAGCAGCACGGGACTACGGAATGAGCAGTTCTTC. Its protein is CASSTGLRNEQFF.

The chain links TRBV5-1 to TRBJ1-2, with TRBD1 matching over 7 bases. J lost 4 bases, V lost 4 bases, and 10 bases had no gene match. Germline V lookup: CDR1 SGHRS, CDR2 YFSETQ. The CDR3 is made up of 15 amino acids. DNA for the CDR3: TGCGCCAGCAGCACGGCGACAGGGCGAGTCTATGGCTACACCTTC. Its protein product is CASSTATGRVYGYTF.

As DNA, the CDR3 is TGTGCCAGCAGCCCCTCGGTAACTAATGAAAAACTGTTTTTT. Protein sequence: CASSPSVTNEKLFF. The J gene is TRBJ1-4, the V gene TRBV6-5; D not certain. The germline CDR1 and CDR2 sequences are MNHEY and SVGAGI. V gave up 6 bases and J gave up 1 base, with 9 bases separating them. The CDR3 spans 14 residues.

The DNA of the CDR3 is TGTGCCAGCAGCTCGGGACTAGCGGGGGGCCTAGGGGCGGGTACGCAGTATTTT. Translation gives CASSSGLAGGLGAGTQYF. The chain is built from TRBV7-2 and TRBJ2-3; the match to TRBD2 covers 15 bases. The CDR3 is 18 residues long. Germline lookup yields CDR1 SGHTA and CDR2 FQGNSA. V lost 4 bases to trimming and J lost 8 bases; unmatched junction nucleotides: 13.

CDR3 in amino acids: CATSRDLSGELFF. In DNA, the CDR3 is TGTGCCACCAGCAGAGATTTAAGCGGGGAGCTGTTTTTT. The rearrangement links TRBV15 to TRBJ2-2; D remains unclear. Trimming took 0 bases from V and 7 from J, leaving 6 bases between them. This CDR3 is built from 13 residues. CDR1 is LNHNV, CDR2 YYDKDF, per germline (reference sequence).

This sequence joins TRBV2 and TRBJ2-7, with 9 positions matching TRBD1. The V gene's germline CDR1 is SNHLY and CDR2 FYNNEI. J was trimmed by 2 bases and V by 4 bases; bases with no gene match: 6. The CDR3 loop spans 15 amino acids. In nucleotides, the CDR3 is TGTGCCAGCAGTGCTGACAGGGGGATCACCTACGAGCAGTACTTC. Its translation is CASSADRGITYEQYF.

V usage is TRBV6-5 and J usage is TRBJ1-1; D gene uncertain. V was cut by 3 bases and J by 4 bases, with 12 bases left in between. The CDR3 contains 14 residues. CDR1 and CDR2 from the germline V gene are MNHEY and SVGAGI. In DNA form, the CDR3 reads TGTGCCAGCAGTTATGTTACGAGAGGCACTGAAGCTTTCTTT. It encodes CASSYVTRGTEAFF.

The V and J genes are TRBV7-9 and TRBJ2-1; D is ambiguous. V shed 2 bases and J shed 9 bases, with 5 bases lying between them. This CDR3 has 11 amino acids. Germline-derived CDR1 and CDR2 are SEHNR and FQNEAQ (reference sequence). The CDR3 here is CASSLSGEQFF. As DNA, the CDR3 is TGTGCCAGCAGCTTATCTGGTGAGCAGTTCTTC.

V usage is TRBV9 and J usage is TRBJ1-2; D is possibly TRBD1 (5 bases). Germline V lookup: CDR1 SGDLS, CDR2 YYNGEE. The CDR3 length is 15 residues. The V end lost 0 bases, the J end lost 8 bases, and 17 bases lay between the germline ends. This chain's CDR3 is CASSVGVASGEGYTF. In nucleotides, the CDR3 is TGTGCCAGCAGCGTAGGGGTGGCGTCGGGGGAGGGCTACACCTTC.

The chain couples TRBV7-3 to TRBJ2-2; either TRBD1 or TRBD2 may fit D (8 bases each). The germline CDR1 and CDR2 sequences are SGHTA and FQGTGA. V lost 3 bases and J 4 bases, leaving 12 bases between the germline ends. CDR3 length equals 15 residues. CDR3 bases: TGTGCCAGCAGCTTTAGCGGGACAGGCACCGGGGAGCTGTTTTTT. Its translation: CASSFSGTGTGELFF.

The CDR3 bases are TGTGCCAGCAGTTACGACAGTAAACCAAATCAGCCCCAGCATTTT. Translation: CASSYDSKPNQPQHF. V is TRBV6-5 and J is TRBJ1-5, with TRBD1 as a possible D gene (5 bases). This CDR3 spans 15 amino acids. Germline lookup yields CDR1 MNHEY and CDR2 SVGAGI. Trimming removed 2 bases at V and 4 bases at J, with 12 bases between.

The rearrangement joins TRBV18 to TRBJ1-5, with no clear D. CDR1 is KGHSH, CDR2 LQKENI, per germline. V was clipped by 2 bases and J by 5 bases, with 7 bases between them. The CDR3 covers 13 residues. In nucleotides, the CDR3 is TGTGCCAGCTCACCAAGGCCGGATCAGCCCCAGCATTTT. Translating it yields CASSPRPDQPQHF.

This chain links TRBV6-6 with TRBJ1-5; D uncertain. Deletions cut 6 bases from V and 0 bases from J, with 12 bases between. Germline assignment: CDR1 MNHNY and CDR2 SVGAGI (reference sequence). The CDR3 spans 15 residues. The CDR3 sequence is CASRSDGNSNQPQHF. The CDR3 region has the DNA TGTGCCAGCAGATCCGACGGAAATAGCAATCAGCCCCAGCATTTT.

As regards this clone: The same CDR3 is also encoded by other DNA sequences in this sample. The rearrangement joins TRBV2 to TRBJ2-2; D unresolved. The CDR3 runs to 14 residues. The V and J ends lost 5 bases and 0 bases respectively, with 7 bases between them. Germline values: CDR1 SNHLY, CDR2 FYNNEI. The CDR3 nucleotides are TGTGCCAGCAGTTACGCGTCGAACACCGGGGAGCTGTTTTTT. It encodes CASSYASNTGELFF.

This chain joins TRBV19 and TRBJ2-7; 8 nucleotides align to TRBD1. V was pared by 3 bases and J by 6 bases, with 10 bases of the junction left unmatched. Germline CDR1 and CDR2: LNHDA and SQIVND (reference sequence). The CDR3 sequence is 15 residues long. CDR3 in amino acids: CASSITGGGFSEQYF. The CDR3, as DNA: TGTGCCAGTAGTATCACAGGGGGTGGCTTTTCCGAGCAGTACTTC. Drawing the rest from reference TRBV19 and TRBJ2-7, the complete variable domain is DGGITQSPKYLFRKEGQNVTLSCEQNLNHDAMYWYRQDPGQGLRLIYYSQIVNDFQKGDIAEGYSVSREKKESFPLTVTSAQKNPTAFYLCASSITGGGFSEQYFGPGTRLTVT.

The CDR3 nucleotides are TGTGCCAGCAGCGTTCTCCCAGGGGGCACAGATACGCAGTATTTT. Translating it yields CASSVLPGGTDTQYF. V usage is TRBV9 and J usage is TRBJ2-3; tentative D call: TRBD1 (6 bases). Germline V lookup: CDR1 SGDLS, CDR2 YYNGEE. There are 15 residues in the CDR3. V gave up 2 bases and J gave up 1 base, with 11 bases separating them.

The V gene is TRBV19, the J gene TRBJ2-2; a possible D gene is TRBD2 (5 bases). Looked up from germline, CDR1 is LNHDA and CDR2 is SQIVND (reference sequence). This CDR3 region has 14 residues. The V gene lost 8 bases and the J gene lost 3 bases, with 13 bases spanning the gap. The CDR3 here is CASSPGYHTGELFF. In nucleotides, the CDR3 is TGTGCCAGTTCTCCGGGATATCACACCGGGGAGCTGTTTTTT.

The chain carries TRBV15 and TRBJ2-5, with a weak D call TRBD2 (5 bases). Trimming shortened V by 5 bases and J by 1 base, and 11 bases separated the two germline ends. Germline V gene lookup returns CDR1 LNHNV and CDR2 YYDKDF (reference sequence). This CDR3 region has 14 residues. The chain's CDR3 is CATSEGSSQETQYF. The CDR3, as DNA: TGTGCCACCAGCGAGGGCAGCTCCCAAGAGACCCAGTACTTC.

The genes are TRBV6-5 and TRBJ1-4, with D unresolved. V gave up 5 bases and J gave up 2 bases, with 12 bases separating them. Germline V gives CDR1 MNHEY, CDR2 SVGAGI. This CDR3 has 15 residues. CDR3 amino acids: CASSLGPHTNEKLFF. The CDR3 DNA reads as TGTGCCAGCAGTCTCGGCCCGCATACTAATGAAAAACTGTTTTTT.

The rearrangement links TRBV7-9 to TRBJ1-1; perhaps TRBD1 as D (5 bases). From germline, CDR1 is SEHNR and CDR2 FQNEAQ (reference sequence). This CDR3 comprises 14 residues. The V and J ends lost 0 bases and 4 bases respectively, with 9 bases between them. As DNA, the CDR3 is TGTGCCAGCAGCTTAGCGGCAGGGCGCACTGAAGCTTTCTTT. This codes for CASSLAAGRTEAFF. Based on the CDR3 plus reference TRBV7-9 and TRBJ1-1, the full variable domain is DTGVSQNPRHKITKRGQNVTFRCDPISEHNRLYWYRQTLGQGPEFLTYFQNEAQLEKSRLLSDRFSAERPKGSFSTLEIQRTEQGDSAMYLCASSLAAGRTEAFFGQGTRLTVV.

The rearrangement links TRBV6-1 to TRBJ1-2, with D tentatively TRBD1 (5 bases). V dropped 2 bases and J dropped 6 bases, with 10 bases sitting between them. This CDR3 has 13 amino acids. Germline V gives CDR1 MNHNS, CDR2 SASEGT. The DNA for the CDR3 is TGTGCCAGCAGTGAACGCAGGGCGGATGGCTACACCTTC. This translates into CASSERRADGYTF.

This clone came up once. This CDR3 reads CASSLGSLTQGKNTEAFF. The DNA of the CDR3 is TGTGCCAGCAGCTTGGGCTCCCTCACGCAGGGGAAGAACACTGAAGCTTTCTTT. The chain combines TRBV5-5 with TRBJ1-1, with a possible D match to TRBD1 (6 bases). V shed 0 bases and J shed 1 base, with 19 bases lying between them. Germline CDR1 is SGHKS and CDR2 is YYEKEE (reference sequence). This CDR3 is built from 18 residues.

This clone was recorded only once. The CDR3: CASSQDMAGGPSGELFF. The CDR3 DNA reads as TGCGCCAGCAGCCAAGATATGGCGGGAGGGCCCTCCGGGGAGCTGTTTTTT. The V gene is TRBV4-3, the J gene TRBJ2-2, with 9 bases fitting TRBD2. The CDR3 is 17 amino acids. The germline V gene has CDR1 LGHNA and CDR2 YSLEER. The junction had 8 bases not matched to a gene; V was cut back by 0 bases and J by 6 bases.

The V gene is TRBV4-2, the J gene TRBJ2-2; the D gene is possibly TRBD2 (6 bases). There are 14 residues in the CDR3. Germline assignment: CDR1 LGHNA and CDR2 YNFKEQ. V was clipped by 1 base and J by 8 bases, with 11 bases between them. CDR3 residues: CASSQGEVTGELFF. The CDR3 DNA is TGTGCCAGCAGCCAAGGGGAGGTGACGGGGGAGCTGTTTTTT.